This entry features one TCR beta chain sequence. The germline CDR1 and CDR2 sequences are LGHNT and FRNRAP. This CDR3 region has 14 residues. Trimming left V 1 base short and J 4 bases short, with 10 bases between. The data derive from a study of blood T cell repertoires in COVID-19. Across the whole study: Italy, Spain and the United States were the sources of the convalescent and acute COVID-19 samples.

Some clones are missing from TCRdb's copy, which holds only in-frame ones; the method was immunoSEQ multiplex PCR. The profile shows under 300,000 clones, about 88% of them singletons. Sequences were obtained from peripheral blood. The receptor's source is a woman aged 40 to 55 who had recovered from COVID-19. The V call is TRBV12-5, the J call TRBJ2-5, with D tentatively TRBD1 (6 bases). CDR3: CASGLGQGRETQYF. The CDR3 DNA follows: TGTGCTAGTGGTTTGGGCCAGGGGCGAGAGACCCAGTACTTC.